These 14 T cell receptor beta chains were sequenced from one sample in a study of Graves' ophthalmopathy and Graves' hyperthyroidism. Amplification targeted the TCR beta CDR3 regions, with RNA transcripts as the source material. An initial RT-PCR round employing HTBI primers preceded a second-round multiplex PCR. A single record per CDR3 protein comes from TCRdb applying MiXCR to the multiplex PCR reads. This sample has some 250,000 distinct CDR3 sequences, with about 46% found just once. The sample taken for sequencing was peripheral blood. These receptors came from an adult man with Graves' ophthalmopathy.

The sample holds a few counts of this clonotype. This chain links TRBV7-8 with TRBJ2-7; 7 nucleotides agree with TRBD1. The CDR3 sequence is 15 residues long. Germline-derived CDR1 and CDR2 are SGHVS and FQNEAQ. With V trimmed by 1 base and J by 5 bases, 8 bases remained unmatched. The CDR3 bases are TGTGCCAGCAGCTTAGGGGTGGACAGGTCCCACGAGCAGTACTTC. It translates to CASSLGVDRSHEQYF.

The rearrangement links TRBV7-3 to TRBJ2-7; 9 bases fit TRBD2. V gave up 5 bases and J gave up 3 bases; unmatched junction bases: 5. The CDR3 consists of 14 residues. Germline V CDR1 and CDR2: SGHTA, FQGTGA. The CDR3 DNA is TGTGCCAGCAGCCCGACTAGCGGACTCTACGAGCAGTACTTC. Its protein product is CASSPTSGLYEQYF.

This clonotype was recorded many times. The rearrangement joins TRBV2 to TRBJ1-6; 9 bases line up with TRBD1. Germline CDR1 SNHLY, CDR2 FYNNEI. V lost 10 bases, J lost 7 bases, and 2 bases stayed unmatched. The CDR3 sequence is 12 residues long. The CDR3 DNA is TGTGCCACAGGGACAGGGAATTCACCCCTCCACTTT. Its translation is CATGTGNSPLHF.

J is TRBJ2-5 and V is TRBV6-5; 8 bases line up with TRBD1. This CDR3 has 14 amino acids. Germline values: CDR1 MNHEY, CDR2 SVGAGI. Unmatched junction bases numbered 9, after V lost 7 bases and J lost 5 bases. In nucleotides, the CDR3 is TGTGCCAGCATCCCCAGGGGGCGAGGGGAGACCCAGTACTTC. Translated: CASIPRGRGETQYF.

This clonotype was detected a few times. The genes are TRBV20-1 and TRBJ1-1, with unresolved D. Looked up from germline, CDR1 is DFQATT and CDR2 is SNEGSKA (reference sequence). The CDR3 spans 14 residues. V lost 1 base, J lost 1 base, and 10 bases lay in between. In DNA, the CDR3 is TGCAGTGCTAGAGGGGGAGTCTCGAACACTGAAGCTTTCTTT. Translating it yields CSARGGVSNTEAFF.

In this sample, this clonotype turned up many times. V gene TRBV25-1 combines with J gene TRBJ1-6, with a possible D match to TRBD1 (6 bases). Between the trimmed V and J ends, which lost 3 bases and 10 bases, there was a span of 13 bases. CDR3 length equals 14 residues. Germline-derived CDR1 and CDR2 are MGHDK and SYGVNS. The CDR3 sequence: CASSDPQGRSPLHF. In nucleotides, the CDR3 is TGTGCCAGCAGTGACCCACAGGGAAGATCACCCCTCCACTTT.

This clonotype was counted a few times. The CDR3: CAISEGYLDSATNEKLFF. CDR3 nucleotides: TGTGCCATCAGTGAGGGGTATTTGGACAGTGCAACTAATGAAAAACTGTTTTTT. This chain connects TRBV10-3 to TRBJ1-4, with D maybe TRBD1 (6 bases). V lost 2 bases, J lost 0 bases, and 16 bases lay in between. CDR3 length: 18 residues. Germline-derived CDR1 and CDR2 are ENHRY and SYGVKD.

The rearrangement links TRBV5-8 to TRBJ2-7, with D possibly being TRBD1 (5 bases). V was shortened by 2 bases and J by 7 bases, with 7 bases between the two germline ends. The germline CDR1 and CDR2 sequences are SGHTS and YDEGEE. This CDR3 has 11 residues. The CDR3 bases are TGTGCCAGCAGCTTAACAGGAGAGCAGTACTTC. As protein: CASSLTGEQYF.

There are a few counts of this clonotype. The chain employs TRBV9 and TRBJ1-6; D uncertain. This CDR3 is 13 amino acids long. Germline values: CDR1 SGDLS, CDR2 YYNGEE. V was pared by 1 base and J by 6 bases, with 5 bases between. CDR3 residues: CASSVLINSPLHF. Here the CDR3 DNA reads TGTGCCAGCAGCGTATTAATTAATTCACCCCTCCACTTT.

The CDR3 coding sequence is TGTGCCAGCAGCTTAGTTGGGGGGCGCGGCGGGGACGCTTTCTTT. Its protein product is CASSLVGGRGGDAFF. This sequence joins TRBV7-6 and TRBJ2-2, with D possibly TRBD1 on 6 matching bases. Near its end, the DNA agrees better with TRBJ1-1, so the J call may be wrong. CDR1 SGHVS and CDR2 FNYEAQ come from the germline V gene. The CDR3 loop spans 15 amino acids.

This clonotype was recorded many times. The V call is TRBV15, the J call TRBJ1-2; 9 bases map to TRBD1. The CDR3 extends over 14 amino acids. Unmatched junction bases numbered 9, after V lost 5 bases and J lost 8 bases. CDR1 is LNHNV, CDR2 YYDKDF, per germline (reference sequence). CDR3: CATSGTGFGGGYTF. As DNA, the CDR3 is TGTGCCACCAGCGGGACAGGGTTCGGCGGCGGCTACACCTTC.

This clonotype was recorded at least ten times. This chain links TRBV25-1 with TRBJ1-6, with D tentatively TRBD1 (6 bases). The CDR3 runs 15 residues. The V gene's germline CDR1 is MGHDK and CDR2 SYGVNS. V was trimmed by 5 bases and J by 14 bases, leaving 22 bases between them. DNA of the CDR3: TGTGCCAGCAGTCCCCTCCGGGACACCCTAGTATCCCTCCACTTT. This sequence encodes CASSPLRDTLVSLHF.

The V and J genes are TRBV7-3 and TRBJ1-1; D is possibly TRBD1 (6 bases). Trimming removed 9 bases from V and 6 bases from J, with 20 bases in between. The germline gives CDR1 SGHTA, CDR2 FQGTGA. The length of the CDR3 is 14 residues. The CDR3 spells CASSIGGPTAEAFF. The CDR3 DNA follows: TGTGCCAGTAGTATAGGGGGGCCCACCGCTGAAGCTTTCTTT.

This clonotype was detected only a few times. The rearrangement uses TRBV29-1 and TRBJ1-2, with D possibly matching TRBD1 (6 bases). This CDR3 comprises 12 residues. V was cut by 4 bases and J by 5 bases, with 11 bases left in between. Germline-derived CDR1 and CDR2 are SQVTM and ANQGSEA. DNA of the CDR3: TGCAGCGTTGGGGGGGCTGGTTATGGCTACACCTTC. Protein product: CSVGGAGYGYTF.